The 6 T cell receptor beta chains listed next were all sequenced from one sample in a study of beta chain features in type 1 diabetes. The sequenced template was cDNA made from the entire isolated RNA. The assay was immunoSEQ multiplex PCR, and TCRdb's table has in-frame clones only and misses some. The table has under 250,000 clones, 27% seen once. The sample was central memory CD4+ T cells from blood. The origin of the receptors is a man in his thirties or forties in good health.

The chain joins TRBV25-1 to TRBJ2-1; unclear D gene. Deletions cut 6 bases from V and 6 bases from J, with 6 bases between. The V gene's germline CDR1 is MGHDK and CDR2 SYGVNS. The CDR3 is made up of 11 amino acids. The CDR3 sequence: CASREFNEQFF. The CDR3 region has the DNA TGTGCCAGCAGGGAGTTCAATGAGCAGTTCTTC.

This clone was seen only a few times. V gene TRBV7-9 combines with J gene TRBJ2-5, with 10 bases identical to TRBD2. Germline CDR1 and CDR2: SEHNR and FQNEAQ (reference sequence). The CDR3 is 14 residues long. V shed 6 bases and J 5 bases; nucleotides not matched to a gene: 6. The CDR3 spells CASSRATSGETQYF. CDR3 coding DNA: TGTGCCAGCAGTCGAGCGACTAGCGGGGAGACCCAGTACTTC.

The V gene is TRBV7-9, the J gene TRBJ2-7; D is ambiguous. The CDR3 runs 14 residues. V was shortened by 2 bases and J by 0 bases, with 8 bases between the two germline ends. Germline-derived CDR1 and CDR2 are SEHNR and FQNEAQ (reference sequence). The CDR3 DNA reads as TGTGCCAGCAGCTTAACCAGCCTCTCCTACGAGCAGTACTTC. It encodes CASSLTSLSYEQYF. The complete variable domain, with remaining parts taken from reference TRBV7-9 and TRBJ2-7, reads DTGVSQNPRHKITKRGQNVTFRCDPISEHNRLYWYRQTLGQGPEFLTYFQNEAQLEKSRLLSDRFSAERPKGSFSTLEIQRTEQGDSAMYLCASSLTSLSYEQYFGPGTRLTVT.

The V call is TRBV30, the J call TRBJ2-6; D unclear. V lost 5 bases to trimming and J lost 0 bases, with 8 bases between them. The CDR3 contains 14 residues. Germline V gene data show CDR1 as GTSNPN and CDR2 as SVGIG (reference sequence). CDR3 region: CAWGDRSGANVLTF. In DNA, the CDR3 is TGTGCCTGGGGAGACCGCTCTGGGGCCAACGTCCTGACTTTC.

The V and J genes are TRBV11-2 and TRBJ2-7; D is unclear. The CDR3 spans 15 residues. Trimming left V 6 bases short and J 2 bases short, with 17 bases between. Germline V gene data show CDR1 as SGHAT and CDR2 as FQNNGV. CDR3: CASSHPHRGTYEQYF. For the CDR3, the DNA is TGTGCCAGCAGTCATCCCCATCGCGGCACCTACGAGCAGTACTTC.

This clone was counted only a few times. The V gene is TRBV18, the J gene TRBJ2-7; D possibly corresponds to TRBD1 (6 bases). The V end was cut by 4 bases, the J end by 4 bases, with 14 bases between. This CDR3 is built from 14 residues. The germline CDR1 and CDR2 sequences are KGHSH and LQKENI. The CDR3 here is CASSREQGSYEQYF. CDR3 nucleotide sequence: TGTGCCAGCTCACGGGAACAGGGCAGTTACGAGCAGTACTTC.